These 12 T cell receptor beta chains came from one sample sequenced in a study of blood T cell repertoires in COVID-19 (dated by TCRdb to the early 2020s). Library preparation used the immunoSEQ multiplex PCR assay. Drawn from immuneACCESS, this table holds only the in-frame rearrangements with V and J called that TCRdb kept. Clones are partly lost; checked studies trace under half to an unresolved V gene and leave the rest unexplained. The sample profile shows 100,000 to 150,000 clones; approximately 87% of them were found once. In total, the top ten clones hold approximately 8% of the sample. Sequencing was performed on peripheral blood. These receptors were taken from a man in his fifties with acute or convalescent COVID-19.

The CDR3 DNA reads as TGTGCCAGCAGGGTGCAACAGGAAGCCCCTGAAGCTTTCTTT. Protein sequence: CASRVQQEAPEAFF. This chain joins TRBV6-5 and TRBJ1-1; D might be TRBD1 (5 bases). CDR1 and CDR2 from the germline V gene are MNHEY and SVGAGI. Trimming left V 6 bases short and J 6 bases short, with 17 bases between. The CDR3 runs to 14 residues.

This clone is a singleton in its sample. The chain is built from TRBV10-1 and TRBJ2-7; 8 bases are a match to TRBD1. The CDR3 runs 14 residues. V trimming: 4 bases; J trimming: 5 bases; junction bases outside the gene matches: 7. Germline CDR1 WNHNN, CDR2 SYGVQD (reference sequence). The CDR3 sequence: CASSAGQGANEQYF. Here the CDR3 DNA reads TGCGCCAGCAGTGCGGGTCAGGGGGCTAACGAGCAGTACTTC.

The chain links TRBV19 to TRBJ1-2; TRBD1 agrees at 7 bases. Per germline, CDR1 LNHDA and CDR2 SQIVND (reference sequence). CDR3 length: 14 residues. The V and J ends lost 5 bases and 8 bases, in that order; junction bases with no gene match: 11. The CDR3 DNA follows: TGTGCCAGTAGTTCCACGACAGGGTTAAGCGGCTACACCTTC. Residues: CASSSTTGLSGYTF.

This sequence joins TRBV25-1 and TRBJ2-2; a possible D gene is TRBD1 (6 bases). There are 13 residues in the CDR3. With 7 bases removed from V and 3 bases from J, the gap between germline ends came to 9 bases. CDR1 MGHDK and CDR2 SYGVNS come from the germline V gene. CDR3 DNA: TGTGCCAGCAACAGGGCCGACACCGGGGAGCTGTTTTTT. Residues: CASNRADTGELFF.

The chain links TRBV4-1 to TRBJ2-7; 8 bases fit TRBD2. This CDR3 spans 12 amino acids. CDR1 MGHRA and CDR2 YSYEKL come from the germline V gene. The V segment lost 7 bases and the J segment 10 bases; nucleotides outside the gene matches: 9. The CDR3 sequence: CASTPSRGDQYF. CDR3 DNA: TGCGCCAGCACCCCCTCGCGGGGGGACCAGTACTTC.

CDR3 region: CASSLWGREPQHF. Here the CDR3 DNA reads TGTGCCAGCAGCTTGTGGGGCCGGGAGCCCCAGCATTTT. V usage is TRBV5-5 and J usage is TRBJ1-5, with a tentative D call TRBD1 (5 bases). Trimming pared 1 base from V and 8 bases from J, leaving 10 bases between. This CDR3 comprises 13 residues. Germline V CDR1 and CDR2: SGHKS, YYEKEE (reference sequence).

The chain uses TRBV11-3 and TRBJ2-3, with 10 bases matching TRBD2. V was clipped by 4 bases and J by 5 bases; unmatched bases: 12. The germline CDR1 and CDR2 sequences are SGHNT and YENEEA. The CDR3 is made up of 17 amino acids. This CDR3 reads CASSSNWGSGRRDTQYF. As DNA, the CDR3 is TGTGCCAGCAGCTCGAATTGGGGTAGCGGGAGGAGAGATACGCAGTATTTT.

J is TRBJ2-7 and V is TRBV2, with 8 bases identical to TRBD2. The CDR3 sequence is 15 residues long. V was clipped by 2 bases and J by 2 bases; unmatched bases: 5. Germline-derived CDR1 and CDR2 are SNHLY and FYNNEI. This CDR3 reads CASSEFGGATYEQYF. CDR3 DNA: TGTGCCAGCAGTGAATTCGGGGGGGCAACCTACGAGCAGTACTTC.

The CDR3 is CAFTRGARKYGYTF. The CDR3 nucleotides read TGTGCCTTCACCCGGGGGGCGCGTAAATATGGCTACACCTTC. The V gene is TRBV6-5, the J gene TRBJ1-2; weak D call: TRBD1 (6 bases). This CDR3 comprises 14 residues. CDR1 is MNHEY, CDR2 SVGAGI, per germline. The V end was cut by 11 bases, the J end by 5 bases, with 21 bases between.

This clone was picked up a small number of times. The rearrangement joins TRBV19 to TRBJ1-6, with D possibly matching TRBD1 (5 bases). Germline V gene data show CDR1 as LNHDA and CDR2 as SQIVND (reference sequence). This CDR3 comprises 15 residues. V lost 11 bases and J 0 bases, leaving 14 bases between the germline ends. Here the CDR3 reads CASWGGNSYNSPLHF. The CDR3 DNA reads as TGTGCCTCTTGGGGCGGAAACTCCTATAATTCACCCCTCCACTTT.

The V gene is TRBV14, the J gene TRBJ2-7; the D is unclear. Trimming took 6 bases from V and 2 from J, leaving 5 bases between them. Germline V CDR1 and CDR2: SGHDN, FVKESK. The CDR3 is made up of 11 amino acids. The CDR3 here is CASRLAYEQYF. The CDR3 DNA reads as TGTGCCAGCAGACTCGCCTACGAGCAGTACTTC.

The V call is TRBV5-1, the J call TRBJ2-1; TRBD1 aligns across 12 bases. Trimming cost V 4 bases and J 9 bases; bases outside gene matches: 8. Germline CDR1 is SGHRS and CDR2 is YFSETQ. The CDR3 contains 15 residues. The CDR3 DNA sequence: TGCGCCAGCAGCCTTACCCGGGACAGGGGGCTTGAGCAGTTCTTC. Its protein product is CASSLTRDRGLEQFF.